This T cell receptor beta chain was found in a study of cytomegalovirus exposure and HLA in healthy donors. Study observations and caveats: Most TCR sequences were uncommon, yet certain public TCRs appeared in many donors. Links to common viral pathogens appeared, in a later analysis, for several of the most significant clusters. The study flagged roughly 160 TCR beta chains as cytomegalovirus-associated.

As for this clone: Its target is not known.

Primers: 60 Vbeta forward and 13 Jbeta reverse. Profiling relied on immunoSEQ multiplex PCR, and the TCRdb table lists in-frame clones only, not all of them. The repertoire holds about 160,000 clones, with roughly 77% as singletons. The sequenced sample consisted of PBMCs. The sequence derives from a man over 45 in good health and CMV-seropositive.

Written as DNA, the CDR3 is TGCAGCGCCCTGACGACAGCCTACGAGCAGTACTTC. It is translated as CSALTTAYEQYF. V is TRBV29-1 and J is TRBJ2-7, with TRBD1 as a possible D gene (5 bases). The germline CDR1 and CDR2 sequences are SQVTM and ANQGSEA. V gave up 7 bases and J gave up 2 bases, with 12 bases separating them. The CDR3 totals 12 residues.